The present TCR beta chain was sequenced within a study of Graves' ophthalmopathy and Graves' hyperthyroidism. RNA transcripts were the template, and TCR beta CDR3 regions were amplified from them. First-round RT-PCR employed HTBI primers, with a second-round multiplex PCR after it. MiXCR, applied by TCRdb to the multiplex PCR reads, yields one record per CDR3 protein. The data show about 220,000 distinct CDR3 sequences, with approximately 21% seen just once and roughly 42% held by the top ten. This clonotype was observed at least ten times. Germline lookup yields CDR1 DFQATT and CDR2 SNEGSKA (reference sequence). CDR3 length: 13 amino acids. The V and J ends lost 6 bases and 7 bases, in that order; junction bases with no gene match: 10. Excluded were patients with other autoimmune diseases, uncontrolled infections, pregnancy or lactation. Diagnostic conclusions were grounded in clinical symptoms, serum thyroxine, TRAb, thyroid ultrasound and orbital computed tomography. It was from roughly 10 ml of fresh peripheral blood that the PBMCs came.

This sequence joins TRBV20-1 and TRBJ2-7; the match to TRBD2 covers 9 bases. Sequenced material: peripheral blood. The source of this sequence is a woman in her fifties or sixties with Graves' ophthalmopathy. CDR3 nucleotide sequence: TGCAGTGCCGCCTTGGGCGGGAGGGGAGAGCAGTACTTC. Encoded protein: CSAALGGRGEQYF.